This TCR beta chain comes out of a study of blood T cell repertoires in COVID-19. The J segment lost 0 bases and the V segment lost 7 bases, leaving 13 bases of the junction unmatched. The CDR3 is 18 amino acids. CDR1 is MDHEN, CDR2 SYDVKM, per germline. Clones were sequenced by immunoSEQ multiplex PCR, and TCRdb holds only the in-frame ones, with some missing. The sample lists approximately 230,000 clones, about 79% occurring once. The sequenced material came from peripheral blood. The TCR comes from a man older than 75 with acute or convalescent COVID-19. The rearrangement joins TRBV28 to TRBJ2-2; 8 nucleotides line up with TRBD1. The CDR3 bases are TGTGCCAGCATTCCCGTTGTCGGACAGGGCGCGAACACCGGGGAGCTGTTTTTT. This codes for CASIPVVGQGANTGELFF.